This TCR beta chain is from a study of T cell responses to AZD1222 COVID-19 vaccine. Findings and caveats of the study: Repertoires were collected only later (after the peak T cell response had occurred).

V shed 5 bases, J shed 4 bases, and the junction held 7 bases outside the gene matches. Germline V gene sequence: CDR1 SGHTA, CDR2 FQGTGA. The CDR3 has 15 amino acids. Notes on this clone: Its antigen is as yet unknown.

The method was immunoSEQ multiplex PCR; TCRdb's version includes in-frame clones alone and lacks a portion of them. The sample consists of about 190,000 clones, over 70% of them appearing once. The clonotype was recovered from an adult in good health. The sequencing used peripheral blood, collected on day 0 of MenACWY control vaccination. V usage is TRBV7-3 and J usage is TRBJ2-5, with 10 bases lining up with TRBD2. The CDR3 loop reads CASSQATSGIETQYF. CDR3 bases: TGTGCCAGCAGCCAAGCCACTAGCGGGATAGAGACCCAGTACTTC.